These 9 T cell receptor beta chains were sequenced from one sample in a study of T cells in Graves' hyperthyroidism and ophthalmopathy. It was RNA transcripts that yielded the amplified TCR beta CDR3 regions. With the HTBI primer set, the TCR CDR3 went through a first round of RT-PCR. TCRdb processed the multiplex PCR reads anew with MiXCR; each CDR3 protein has one entry. The profile shows a few hundred thousand distinct CDR3 sequences, around a sixth of them singletons. The sample comprised blood. These TCRs come from a woman in her forties with Graves' ophthalmopathy.

CDR3 DNA sequence: TGTGCCAGCAGCTGGGACCAAGCCTACGAGCAGTACTTC. Translated, it gives CASSWDQAYEQYF. The chain couples TRBV28 to TRBJ2-7; the D gene could be TRBD1 or TRBD2 (5 bases each). The CDR3 contains 13 residues. With 6 bases removed from V and 2 bases from J, the gap between germline ends came to 11 bases. Germline CDR1 MDHEN, CDR2 SYDVKM.

V gene TRBV11-1 combines with J gene TRBJ1-1; TRBD1 matches at 8 bases. The V gene's germline CDR1 is SGHAT and CDR2 FQDESV (reference sequence). This CDR3 contains 16 residues. After removal of 6 bases from V and 10 bases from J, the junction contained 19 bases not matched to a gene. The CDR3 loop is CASSPDRGGRVPGAFF. CDR3 coding DNA: TGTGCCAGCAGTCCAGACAGGGGCGGGAGGGTTCCCGGAGCTTTCTTT.

This clonotype was counted ten times or more. The chain couples TRBV28 to TRBJ2-7; TRBD2 agrees at 8 bases. This CDR3 is built from 14 residues. Germline V gene data show CDR1 as MDHEN and CDR2 as SYDVKM. V dropped 11 bases and J dropped 6; count of bases not matched to a gene: 15. For the CDR3, the DNA is TGTGCCTCCGAGTACGGGAGGGCCTCCGCCGAGCAGTACTTC. This encodes CASEYGRASAEQYF.

This sequence joins TRBV12-3 or TRBV12-4 and TRBJ2-7; D may be TRBD2 (5 bases). This CDR3 region has 14 residues. With 4 bases removed from V and 7 bases from J, the gap between germline ends came to 17 bases. CDR3 coding DNA: TGTGCCAGCAGTTCGGATCCCCTAGCTAGGGAGCAGTACTTC. The encoded protein is CASSSDPLAREQYF.

This clonotype has at least ten counts. A much larger clone sits a single nucleotide away, making a read error possible. The V gene is TRBV6-5, the J gene TRBJ2-7, with 11 bases that match TRBD1. The CDR3 covers 15 residues. Trimming cost V 4 bases and J 4 bases; bases outside gene matches: 6. Germline V CDR1 and CDR2: MNHEY, SVGAGI. The CDR3: CASSSSDRGQYEQYF. DNA of the CDR3: TGTGCCAGCAGTTCCTCGGACAGGGGGCAGTACGAGCAGTACTTC.

The sample holds many counts of this clonotype. The chain combines TRBV29-1 with TRBJ1-2, with a weak D call TRBD1 (5 bases). V was shortened by 6 bases and J by 8 bases, with 16 bases between the two germline ends. The CDR3 runs to 12 residues. Germline V gives CDR1 SQVTM, CDR2 ANQGSEA. The CDR3 coding sequence is TGCAGCGTCGTGGGGGGAATTGAGGGCTACACCTTC. Translating gives CSVVGGIEGYTF.

This clonotype was recorded a few times. In DNA form, the CDR3 reads TGTGCCAGCAGCCGCGGGGCTAGATGGGAGACCCAGTACTTC. Amino acid sequence: CASSRGARWETQYF. The gene calls are TRBV6-1 and TRBJ2-5; D is perhaps TRBD2 (6 bases). The CDR3 is 14 residues long. CDR1 and CDR2 (germline): MNHNS, SASEGT. V lost 6 bases and J lost 5, with 16 bases in between.

This clonotype has a count of ten or more. The chain combines TRBV18 with TRBJ2-7; the match to TRBD2 covers 12 bases. The CDR3 has 17 amino acids. V was clipped by 5 bases and J by 5 bases; unmatched bases: 13. Per germline, CDR1 KGHSH and CDR2 LQKENI. The CDR3, as DNA: TGTGCCAGCTCAACTCCTTCCGGGACTAGCGGGTCACACGAGCAGTACTTC. This codes for CASSTPSGTSGSHEQYF.

In its sample, this clonotype was seen many times. The chain joins TRBV12-3 or TRBV12-4 to TRBJ1-1; D unresolved. The CDR3 totals 11 residues. The V end was cut by 6 bases, the J end by 3 bases, with 5 bases between. As DNA, the CDR3 is TGTGCCAGCAGCCGATACACTGAAGCTTTCTTT. Its protein is CASSRYTEAFF.